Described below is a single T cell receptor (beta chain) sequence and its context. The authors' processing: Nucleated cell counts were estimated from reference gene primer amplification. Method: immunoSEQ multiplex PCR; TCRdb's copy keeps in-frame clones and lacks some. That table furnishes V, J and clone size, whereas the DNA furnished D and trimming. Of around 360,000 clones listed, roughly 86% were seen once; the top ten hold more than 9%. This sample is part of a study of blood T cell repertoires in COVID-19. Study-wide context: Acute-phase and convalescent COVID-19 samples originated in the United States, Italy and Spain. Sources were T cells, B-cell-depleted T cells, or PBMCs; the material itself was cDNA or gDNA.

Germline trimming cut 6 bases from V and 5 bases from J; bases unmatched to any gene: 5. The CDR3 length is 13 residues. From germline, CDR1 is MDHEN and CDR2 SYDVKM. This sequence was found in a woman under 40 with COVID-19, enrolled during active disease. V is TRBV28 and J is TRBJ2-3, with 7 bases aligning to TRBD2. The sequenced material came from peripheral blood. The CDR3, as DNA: TGTGCCAGCAGGGGGACTATCATAGATACGCAGTATTTT. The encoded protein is CASRGTIIDTQYF.